One T cell receptor beta chain is described in this entry. The sample belongs to a study of blood T cell repertoires in COVID-19. As for the study in general: T cells, B-cell-depleted T cells, or PBMCs supplied cDNA or gDNA.

Adults between roughly 18 and 89 years of age took part from more than 20 US areas. Donors in Cohort 3 who had recovered were those with two negative PCRs, healthcare professional clearance, or resolution of their symptoms. Germline V gene data show CDR1 as MNHEY and CDR2 as SVGEGT. V shed 0 bases, J shed 6 bases, and the junction held 5 bases outside the gene matches. The CDR3 is made up of 15 amino acids. As originally analysed: Using reference gene primer amplification, nucleated cell counts were estimated. TCRdb's table, derived via immunoSEQ multiplex PCR, lists solely in-frame clones and lacks some. That table supplies the V and J calls and clone size; D and trimming were determined from the DNA. The table shows about 370,000 clones, with 85% to 90% occurring only once.

The chain joins TRBV6-2 or TRBV6-3 to TRBJ2-1; the match to TRBD1 covers 7 bases. Specimen: PBMCs or T cells enriched from blood (not recorded which). The receptor comes from a woman in her twenties or thirties who had recovered from COVID-19. The CDR3 loop reads CASSYSGRGFNEQFF. The DNA for the CDR3 is TGTGCCAGCAGTTACTCCGGCAGGGGGTTCAATGAGCAGTTCTTC.